The 20 T cell receptor beta chains presented below share a single source sample, sequenced in a study of T cell changes during pregnancy in multiple sclerosis. Measured with immunoSEQ multiplex PCR; TCRdb has only the in-frame clones, and not every one. The table records tens of thousands of clones, roughly 90% of them present only once. The sequencing used CD4+ T cells from peripheral blood mononuclear cells, collected in the first trimester of pregnancy. Source of these receptors: a female donor with multiple sclerosis, enrolled in a pregnancy study.

The chain uses TRBV27 and TRBJ2-7; TRBD2 matches 11 bases. Germline CDR1 is MNHEY and CDR2 is SMNVEV (reference sequence). V dropped 6 bases and J dropped 0; count of bases not matched to a gene: 7. The CDR3 consists of 16 residues. The DNA for the CDR3 is TGTGCCAGCAGCCCCGGACTAGCGGGCCTCTCCTACGAGCAGTACTTC. Translated, it gives CASSPGLAGLSYEQYF.

The chain combines TRBV2 with TRBJ2-2; D gene uncertain. Germline loops: CDR1 SNHLY, CDR2 FYNNEI. This CDR3 contains 13 residues. V dropped 2 bases and J dropped 8 bases, with 9 bases sitting between them. This chain's CDR3 is CASSEKRLGELFF. In nucleotides, the CDR3 is TGTGCCAGCAGTGAAAAGCGATTGGGGGAGCTGTTTTTT.

This clone appeared once. The chain has TRBV6-5 and TRBJ1-2, with no clear D. The CDR3 is 16 residues long. The V gene's germline CDR1 is MNHEY and CDR2 SVGAGI. Trimming pared 0 bases from V and 8 bases from J, leaving 19 bases between. The chain's CDR3 is CASSYSSRGTLLGYTF. The CDR3, as DNA: TGTGCCAGCAGTTACTCTTCTCGGGGTACCCTTCTAGGCTACACCTTC.

V usage is TRBV10-3 and J usage is TRBJ2-2; 7 bases are a match to TRBD1. The V segment lost 9 bases and the J segment 1 base; nucleotides outside the gene matches: 2. This CDR3 is built from 13 residues. Germline loops: CDR1 ENHRY, CDR2 SYGVKD. CDR3: CAIGTENTGELFF. CDR3 nucleotides: TGTGCCATTGGGACAGAGAACACCGGGGAGCTGTTTTTT.

V and J are TRBV2 and TRBJ2-6, with TRBD1 as a possible D gene (5 bases). V was pared by 2 bases and J by 0 bases, with 8 bases between. The CDR3 has 16 amino acids. The germline V gene encodes CDR1 SNHLY and CDR2 FYNNEI. In nucleotides, the CDR3 is TGTGCCAGCAGTGAAACAAGGGGCTCTGGGGCCAACGTCCTGACTTTC. This translates into CASSETRGSGANVLTF.

This chain joins TRBV7-6 and TRBJ1-5; perhaps TRBD1 as D (5 bases). Trimming took off 0 bases at V and 4 bases at J, with 13 bases between the two ends. Germline values: CDR1 SGHVS, CDR2 FNYEAQ. The CDR3 extends over 16 amino acids. CDR3 residues: CASSLAGSRGNQPQHF. CDR3 bases: TGTGCCAGCAGCTTAGCAGGGTCCCGGGGGAATCAGCCCCAGCATTTT.

The chain couples TRBV28 to TRBJ1-5, with D maybe TRBD1 (6 bases). Trimming pared 6 bases from V and 6 bases from J, leaving 18 bases between. Germline V CDR1 and CDR2: MDHEN, SYDVKM. The CDR3 consists of 15 residues. The DNA for the CDR3 is TGTGCCAGCAGCTTTCTAGAGGGGGGGACTCAGCCCCAGCATTTT. It yields the protein CASSFLEGGTQPQHF.

The V gene is TRBV20-1, the J gene TRBJ2-1; possibly TRBD2 for D (6 bases). Trimming left V 6 bases short and J 9 bases short, with 9 bases between. CDR1 and CDR2 from the germline V gene are DFQATT and SNEGSKA (reference sequence). The CDR3 totals 10 residues. The CDR3 region has the DNA TGCAGTGCCGCGGAGGGTGAGCAGTTCTTC. This codes for CSAAEGEQFF.

V usage is TRBV27 and J usage is TRBJ2-7; D is perhaps TRBD2 (6 bases). CDR3 length: 15 amino acids. Germline CDR1 reads MNHEY; CDR2 reads SMNVEV (reference sequence). V gave up 6 bases and J gave up 0 bases, with 15 bases separating them. This CDR3 reads CASRPGTSSSYEQYF. The DNA of the CDR3 is TGTGCCAGCAGGCCAGGGACTTCCTCCTCCTACGAGCAGTACTTC.

This CDR3 is CASKADSGRVNEQFF. As DNA, the CDR3 is TGTGCCAGCAAGGCAGATAGCGGGAGGGTAAATGAGCAGTTCTTC. V gene TRBV2 combines with J gene TRBJ2-1, with 11 bases matching TRBD2. Germline CDR1 SNHLY, CDR2 FYNNEI. The trim removed 7 bases at V and 7 bases at J, leaving 9 bases unmatched. This CDR3 region has 15 residues.

This sequence joins TRBV6-5 and TRBJ2-2, with D hard to call. In germline, CDR1 is MNHEY, CDR2 SVGAGI. CDR3 length: 12 amino acids. The V end lost 6 bases, the J end lost 9 bases, and 11 bases lay between the germline ends. Written as DNA, the CDR3 is TGTGCCAGCAGCCTCTTGGGCAGGGAGCTGTTTTTT. It codes for CASSLLGRELFF.

The genes are TRBV5-1 and TRBJ2-3, with D perhaps TRBD2 (6 bases). Germline V gene sequence: CDR1 SGHRS, CDR2 YFSETQ. The CDR3 has 15 amino acids. Trimming pared 4 bases from V and 0 bases from J, leaving 12 bases between. The CDR3 DNA is TGCGCCAGCAGCCGGTGGAGCGGGAGCACAGATACGCAGTATTTT. This translates into CASSRWSGSTDTQYF.

The V gene is TRBV28, the J gene TRBJ2-2, with D maybe TRBD1 (6 bases). The CDR3 has 14 residues. V gave up 4 bases and J gave up 2 bases, with 8 bases separating them. Germline CDR1 and CDR2: MDHEN and SYDVKM. The CDR3, as DNA: TGTGCCAGCAGTTCAGGGGCCAACACCGGGGAGCTGTTTTTT. Amino acid sequence: CASSSGANTGELFF.

This sequence joins TRBV10-3 and TRBJ2-3; 14 nucleotides agree with TRBD2. Per the germline V gene, CDR1 is ENHRY and CDR2 is SYGVKD. The CDR3 is 16 residues long. V lost 2 bases to trimming and J lost 6 bases; unmatched junction nucleotides: 4. CDR3 coding DNA: TGTGCCATCAGTGAGGGGACTAGCGGGAGTAGCGATACGCAGTATTTT. Protein: CAISEGTSGSSDTQYF.

The chain couples TRBV5-1 to TRBJ2-7, with 10 bases matching TRBD2. The CDR3 length is 18 residues. The germline V gene has CDR1 SGHRS and CDR2 YFSETQ. The V gene end was trimmed by 0 bases and the J gene end by 2 bases; junction bases not matched to a gene: 11. CDR3 protein: CASSLAPGTSGKAYEQYF. The CDR3 DNA reads as TGCGCCAGCAGCTTGGCGCCGGGAACTAGCGGGAAAGCCTACGAGCAGTACTTC.

J is TRBJ1-4 and V is TRBV28, with D hard to call. V was clipped by 5 bases and J by 10 bases, with 11 bases between them. This CDR3 comprises 12 residues. Germline V lookup: CDR1 MDHEN, CDR2 SYDVKM. The CDR3 loop reads CASSPTGGKLFF. The CDR3 DNA reads TGTGCCAGCAGTCCGACGGGAGGAAAACTGTTTTTT.

CDR3 protein: CASSELFTGRTGTDTQYF. The DNA for the CDR3 is TGTGCCAGCAGTGAACTTTTCACAGGGCGCACAGGTACAGATACGCAGTATTTT. This chain links TRBV6-1 with TRBJ2-3, with D possibly matching TRBD1 (6 bases). Trimming stripped 2 bases from V and 3 bases from J, with 21 bases between. Germline CDR1 is MNHNS and CDR2 is SASEGT. The CDR3 is 18 residues long.

The rearrangement links TRBV28 to TRBJ1-2; D remains ambiguous. This CDR3 is 15 amino acids long. V lost 2 bases, J lost 1 base, and 11 bases lay in between. Per the germline V gene, CDR1 is MDHEN and CDR2 is SYDVKM. The DNA of the CDR3 is TGTGCCAGCAGTTTACATGGAGACTTTAACTATGGCTACACCTTC. It specifies CASSLHGDFNYGYTF.

This chain uses TRBV15 with TRBJ2-7, with 9 bases fitting TRBD1. Germline loops: CDR1 LNHNV, CDR2 YYDKDF (reference sequence). CDR3 size: 15 residues. The trim removed 3 bases at V and 5 bases at J, leaving 8 bases unmatched. The CDR3 region is CATSSAGTGIHEQYF. In nucleotides, the CDR3 is TGTGCCACCAGCAGCGCCGGGACAGGGATCCACGAGCAGTACTTC.

This clone was picked up one time. In nucleotides, the CDR3 is TGTGCCAGCAGCGTAGTCGGGGAGGACGCAGATACGCAGTATTTT. Translation: CASSVVGEDADTQYF. The chain is built from TRBV9 and TRBJ2-3; possible D gene TRBD2, 6 bases. Per germline, CDR1 SGDLS and CDR2 YYNGEE. This CDR3 region has 15 residues. V was cut by 0 bases and J by 4 bases, with 12 bases left in between. The full variable domain, its missing parts supplied by reference TRBV9 and TRBJ2-3, is DSGVTQTPKHLITATGQRVTLRCSPRSGDLSVYWYQQSLDQGLQFLIQYYNGEERAKGNILERFSAQQFPDLHSELNLSSLELGDSALYFCASSVVGEDADTQYFGPGTRLTVL.